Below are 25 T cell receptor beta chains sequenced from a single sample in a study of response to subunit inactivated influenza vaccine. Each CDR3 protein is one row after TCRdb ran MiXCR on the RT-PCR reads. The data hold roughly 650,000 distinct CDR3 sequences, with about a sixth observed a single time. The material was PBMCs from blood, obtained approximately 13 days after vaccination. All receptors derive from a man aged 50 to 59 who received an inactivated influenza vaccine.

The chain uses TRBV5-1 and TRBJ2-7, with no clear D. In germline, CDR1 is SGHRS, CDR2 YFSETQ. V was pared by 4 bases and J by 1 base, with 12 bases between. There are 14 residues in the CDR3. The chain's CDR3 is CASSVQSESYEQYF. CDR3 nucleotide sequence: TGCGCCAGCAGCGTCCAGTCGGAGTCCTACGAGCAGTACTTC.

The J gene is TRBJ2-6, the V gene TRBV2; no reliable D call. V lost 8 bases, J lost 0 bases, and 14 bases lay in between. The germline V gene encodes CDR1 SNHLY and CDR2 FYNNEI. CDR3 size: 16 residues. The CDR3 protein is CASDGPAVSGANVLTF. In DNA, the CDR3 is TGTGCCAGCGACGGACCGGCCGTCTCTGGGGCCAACGTCCTGACTTTC.

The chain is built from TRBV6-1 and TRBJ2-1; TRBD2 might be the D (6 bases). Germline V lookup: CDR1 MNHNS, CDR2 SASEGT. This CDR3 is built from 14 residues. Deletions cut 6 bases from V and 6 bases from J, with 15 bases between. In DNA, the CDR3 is TGTGCCAGCAGCAGATATACCGGGGGCAATGAGCAGTTCTTC. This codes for CASSRYTGGNEQFF.

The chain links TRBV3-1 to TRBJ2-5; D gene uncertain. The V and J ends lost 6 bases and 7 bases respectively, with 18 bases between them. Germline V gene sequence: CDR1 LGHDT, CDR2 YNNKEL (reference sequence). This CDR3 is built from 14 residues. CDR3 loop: CASSPLVPGGTQYF. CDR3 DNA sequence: TGTGCCAGCAGTCCTTTGGTCCCCGGTGGGACCCAGTACTTC.

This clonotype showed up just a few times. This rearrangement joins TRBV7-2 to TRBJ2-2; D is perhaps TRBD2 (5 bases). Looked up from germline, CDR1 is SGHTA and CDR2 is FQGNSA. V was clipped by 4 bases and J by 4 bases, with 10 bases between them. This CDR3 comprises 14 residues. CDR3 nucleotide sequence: TGTGCCAGCAGCTCGAGGGTGGGCACCGGGGAGCTGTTTTTT. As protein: CASSSRVGTGELFF.

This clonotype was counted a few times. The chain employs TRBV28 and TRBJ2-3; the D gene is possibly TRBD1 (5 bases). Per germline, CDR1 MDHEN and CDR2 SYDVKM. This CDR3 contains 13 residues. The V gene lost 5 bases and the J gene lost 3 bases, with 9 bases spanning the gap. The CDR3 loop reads CASSVTATDTQYF. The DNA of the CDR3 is TGTGCCAGCAGTGTGACAGCTACAGATACGCAGTATTTT.

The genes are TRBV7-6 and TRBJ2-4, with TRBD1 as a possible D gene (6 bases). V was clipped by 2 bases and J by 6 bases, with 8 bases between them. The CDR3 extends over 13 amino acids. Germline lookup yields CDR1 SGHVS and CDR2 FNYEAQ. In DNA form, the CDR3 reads TGTGCCAGCAGCTTATCGGACAGAAACATTCAGTACTTC. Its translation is CASSLSDRNIQYF.

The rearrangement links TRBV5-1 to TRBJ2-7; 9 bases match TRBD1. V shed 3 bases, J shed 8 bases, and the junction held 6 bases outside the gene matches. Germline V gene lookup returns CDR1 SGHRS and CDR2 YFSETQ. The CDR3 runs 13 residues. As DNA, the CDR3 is TGCGCCAGCAGCTCGCGGGACAGGGCCAAGCAGTACTTC. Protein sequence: CASSSRDRAKQYF.

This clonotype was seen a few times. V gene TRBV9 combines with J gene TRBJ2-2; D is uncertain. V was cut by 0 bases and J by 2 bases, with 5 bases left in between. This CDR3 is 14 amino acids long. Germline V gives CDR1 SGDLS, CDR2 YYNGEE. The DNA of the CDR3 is TGTGCCAGCAGCGTAGCAGTCAACACCGGGGAGCTGTTTTTT. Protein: CASSVAVNTGELFF.

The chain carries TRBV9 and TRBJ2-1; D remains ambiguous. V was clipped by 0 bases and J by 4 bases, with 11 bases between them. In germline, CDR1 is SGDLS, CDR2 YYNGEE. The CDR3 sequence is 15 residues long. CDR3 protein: CASSVVPDGYNEQFF. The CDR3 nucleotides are TGTGCCAGCAGCGTAGTCCCGGACGGTTACAATGAGCAGTTCTTC.

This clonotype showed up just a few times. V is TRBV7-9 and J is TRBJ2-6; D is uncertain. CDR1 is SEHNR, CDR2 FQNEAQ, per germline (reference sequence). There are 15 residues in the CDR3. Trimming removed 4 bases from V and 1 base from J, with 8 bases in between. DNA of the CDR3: TGTGCCAGCAGCTCCGCCCCGTCTGGGGCCAACGTCCTGACTTTC. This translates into CASSSAPSGANVLTF.

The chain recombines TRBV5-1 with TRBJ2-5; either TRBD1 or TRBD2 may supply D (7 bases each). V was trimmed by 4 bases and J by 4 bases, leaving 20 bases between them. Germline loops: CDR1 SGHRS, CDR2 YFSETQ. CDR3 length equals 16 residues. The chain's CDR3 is CASSPQGGIAGETQYF. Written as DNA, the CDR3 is TGCGCCAGCAGCCCCCAGGGGGGAATAGCGGGAGAGACCCAGTACTTC.

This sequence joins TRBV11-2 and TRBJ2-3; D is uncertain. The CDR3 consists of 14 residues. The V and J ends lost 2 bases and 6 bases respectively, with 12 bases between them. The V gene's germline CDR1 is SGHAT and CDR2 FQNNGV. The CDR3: CASSLRPGWDTQYF. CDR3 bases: TGTGCCAGCAGCTTAAGGCCGGGTTGGGATACGCAGTATTTT.

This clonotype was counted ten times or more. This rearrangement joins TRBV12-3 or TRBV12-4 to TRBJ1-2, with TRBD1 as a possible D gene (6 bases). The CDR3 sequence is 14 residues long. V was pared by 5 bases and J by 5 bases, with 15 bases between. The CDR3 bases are TGTGCCAGCAGTACCCGACAGGCCCTTTATGGCTACACCTTC. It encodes CASSTRQALYGYTF.

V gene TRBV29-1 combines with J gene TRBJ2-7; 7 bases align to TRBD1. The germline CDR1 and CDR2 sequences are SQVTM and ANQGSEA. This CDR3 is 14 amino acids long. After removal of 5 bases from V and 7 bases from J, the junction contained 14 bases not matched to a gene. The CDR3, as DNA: TGCAGCGTTCCTCGACAGGGCACACCTGGGGAGCAGTACTTC. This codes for CSVPRQGTPGEQYF.

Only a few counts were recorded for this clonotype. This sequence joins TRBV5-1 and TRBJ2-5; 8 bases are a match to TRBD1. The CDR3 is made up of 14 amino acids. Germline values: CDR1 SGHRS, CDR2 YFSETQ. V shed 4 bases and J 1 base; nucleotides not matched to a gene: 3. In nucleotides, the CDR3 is TGCGCCAGCAGCGGACAGGGTGCCCAAGAGACCCAGTACTTC. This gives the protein CASSGQGAQETQYF. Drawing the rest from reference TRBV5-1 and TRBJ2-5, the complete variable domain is KAGVTQTPRYLIKTRGQQVTLSCSPISGHRSVSWYQQTPGQGLQFLFEYFSETQRNKGNFPGRFSGRQFSNSRSEMNVSTLELGDSALYLCASSGQGAQETQYFGPGTRLLVL.

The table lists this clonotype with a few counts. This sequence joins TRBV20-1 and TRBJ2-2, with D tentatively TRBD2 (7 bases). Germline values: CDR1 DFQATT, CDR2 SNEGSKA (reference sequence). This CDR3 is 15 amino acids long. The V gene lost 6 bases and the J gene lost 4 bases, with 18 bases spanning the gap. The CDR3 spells CSALRGGSGTGELFF. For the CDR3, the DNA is TGCAGTGCCCTTAGGGGGGGTTCGGGCACCGGGGAGCTGTTTTTT.

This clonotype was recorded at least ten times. CDR3 amino acids: CASSPRGDTEQFF. The CDR3 region has the DNA TGTGCCAGCAGCCCTCGAGGGGACACAGAGCAGTTCTTC. The genes are TRBV12-3 or TRBV12-4 and TRBJ2-1; a possible D gene is TRBD1 (6 bases). V was cut by 6 bases and J by 10 bases, with 16 bases left in between. The CDR3 has 13 residues.

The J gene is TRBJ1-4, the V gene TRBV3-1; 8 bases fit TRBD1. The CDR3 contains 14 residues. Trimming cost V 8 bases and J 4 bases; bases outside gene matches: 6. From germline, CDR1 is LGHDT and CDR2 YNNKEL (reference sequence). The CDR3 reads CASQNRGVNEKLFF. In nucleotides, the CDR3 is TGTGCCAGCCAAAACAGGGGGGTTAATGAAAAACTGTTTTTT.

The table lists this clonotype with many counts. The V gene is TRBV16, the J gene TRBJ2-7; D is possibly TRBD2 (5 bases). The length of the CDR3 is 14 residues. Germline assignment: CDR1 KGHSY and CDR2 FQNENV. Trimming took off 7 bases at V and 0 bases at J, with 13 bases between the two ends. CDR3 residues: CASTSGLSSYEQYF. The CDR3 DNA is TGTGCCAGCACCTCGGGGTTAAGCTCCTACGAGCAGTACTTC.

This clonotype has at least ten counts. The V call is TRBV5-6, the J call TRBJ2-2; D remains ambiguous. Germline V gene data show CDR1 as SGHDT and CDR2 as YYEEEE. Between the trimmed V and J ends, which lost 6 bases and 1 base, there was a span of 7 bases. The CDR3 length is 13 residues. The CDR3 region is CASNLQNTGELFF. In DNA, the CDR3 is TGTGCCAGCAACCTACAGAACACCGGGGAGCTGTTTTTT.

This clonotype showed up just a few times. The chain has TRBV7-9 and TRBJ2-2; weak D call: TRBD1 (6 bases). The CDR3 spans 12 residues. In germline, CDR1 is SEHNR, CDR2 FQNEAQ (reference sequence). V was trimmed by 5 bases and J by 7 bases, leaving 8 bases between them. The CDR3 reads CASSPDSGELFF. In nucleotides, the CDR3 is TGTGCCAGCAGCCCGGACAGCGGGGAGCTGTTTTTT.

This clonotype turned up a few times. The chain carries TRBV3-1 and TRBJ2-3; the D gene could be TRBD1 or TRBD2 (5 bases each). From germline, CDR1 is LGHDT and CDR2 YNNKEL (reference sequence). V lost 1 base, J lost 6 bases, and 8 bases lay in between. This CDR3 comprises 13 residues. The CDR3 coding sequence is TGTGCCAGCAGCCAAGGGGACGGGGATACGCAGTATTTT. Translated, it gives CASSQGDGDTQYF.

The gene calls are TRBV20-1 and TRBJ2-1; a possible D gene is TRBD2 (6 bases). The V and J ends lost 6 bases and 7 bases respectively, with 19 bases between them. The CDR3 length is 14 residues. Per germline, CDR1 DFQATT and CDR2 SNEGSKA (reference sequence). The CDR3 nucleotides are TGCAGTGCCGCAACGGGGGAGCGAATAAATGAGCAGTTCTTC. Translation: CSAATGERINEQFF.

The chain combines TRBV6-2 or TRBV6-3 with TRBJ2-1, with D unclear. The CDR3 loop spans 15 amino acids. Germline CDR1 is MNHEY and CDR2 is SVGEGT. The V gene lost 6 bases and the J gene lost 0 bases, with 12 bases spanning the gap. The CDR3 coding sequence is TGTGCCAGCAGCAAAGACGAGAGCTCCTACAATGAGCAGTTCTTC. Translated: CASSKDESSYNEQFF.